This TCR beta chain was identified in a study of technical replicates of blood from a few donors. The table came from immunoSEQ multiplex PCR; TCRdb's copy has only in-frame clones and leaves some out. The table has nearly 70,000 clones, more than 85% seen once. The sequence derives from a human donor in good health. Some clones in this sample may be carry-over from other donors' samples. Specimen: PBMCs.

CDR3 amino acids: CASRRTSGIGELFF. DNA for the CDR3: TGTGCCAGCAGAAGGACTAGCGGGATCGGGGAGCTGTTTTTT. The chain joins TRBV6-5 to TRBJ2-2; TRBD2 agrees at 12 bases. The CDR3 spans 14 residues. The V gene's germline CDR1 is MNHEY and CDR2 SVGAGI. J gave up 7 bases and V 6 bases, and 3 bases lay outside the gene matches.